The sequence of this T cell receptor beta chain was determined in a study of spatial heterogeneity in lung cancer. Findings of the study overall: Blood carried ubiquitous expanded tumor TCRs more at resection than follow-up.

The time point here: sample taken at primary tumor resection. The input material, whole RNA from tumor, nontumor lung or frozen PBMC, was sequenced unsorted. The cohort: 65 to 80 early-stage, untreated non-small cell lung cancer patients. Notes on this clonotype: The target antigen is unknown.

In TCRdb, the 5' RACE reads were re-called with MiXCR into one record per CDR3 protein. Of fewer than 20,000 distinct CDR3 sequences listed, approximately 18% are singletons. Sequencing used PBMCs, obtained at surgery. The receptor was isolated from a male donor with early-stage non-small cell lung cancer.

CDR3 in amino acids: CASRGREGDTQYF. The CDR3 nucleotides read TGCGCCAGCAGGGGCCGCGAGGGGGATACGCAGTATTTT. The V call is TRBV5-1, the J call TRBJ2-3, with D perhaps assigned TRBD1 or TRBD2 (5 bases each). V was cut by 5 bases and J by 6 bases, with 13 bases left in between. Germline V gene data show CDR1 as SGHRS and CDR2 as YFSETQ. The CDR3 has 13 amino acids.